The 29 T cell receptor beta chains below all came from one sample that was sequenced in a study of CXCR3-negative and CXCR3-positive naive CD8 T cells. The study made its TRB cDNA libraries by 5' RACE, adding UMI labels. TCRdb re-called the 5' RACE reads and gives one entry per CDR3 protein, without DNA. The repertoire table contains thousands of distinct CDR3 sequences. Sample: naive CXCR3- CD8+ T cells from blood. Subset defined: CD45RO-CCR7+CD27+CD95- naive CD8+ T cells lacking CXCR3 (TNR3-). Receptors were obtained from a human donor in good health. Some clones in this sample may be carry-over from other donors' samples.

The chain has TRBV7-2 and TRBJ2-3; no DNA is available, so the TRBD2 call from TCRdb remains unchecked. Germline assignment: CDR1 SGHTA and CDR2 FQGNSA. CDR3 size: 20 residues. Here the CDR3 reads CASSSNPGLAGGPYGDTQYF.

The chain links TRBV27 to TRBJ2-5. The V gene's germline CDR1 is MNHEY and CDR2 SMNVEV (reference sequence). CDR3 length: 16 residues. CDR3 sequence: CASSLLFPESQETQYF.

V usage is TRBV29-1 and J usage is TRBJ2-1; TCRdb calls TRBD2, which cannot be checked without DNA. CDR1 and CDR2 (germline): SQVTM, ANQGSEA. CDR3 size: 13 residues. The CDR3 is CSVGTSGGNEQFF.

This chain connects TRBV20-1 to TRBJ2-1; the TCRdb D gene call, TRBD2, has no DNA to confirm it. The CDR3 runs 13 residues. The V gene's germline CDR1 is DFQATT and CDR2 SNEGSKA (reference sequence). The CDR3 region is CSAGLANYNEQFF.

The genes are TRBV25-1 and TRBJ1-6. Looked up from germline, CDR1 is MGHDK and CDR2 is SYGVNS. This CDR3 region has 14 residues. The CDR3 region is CASSEWPANSPLHF.

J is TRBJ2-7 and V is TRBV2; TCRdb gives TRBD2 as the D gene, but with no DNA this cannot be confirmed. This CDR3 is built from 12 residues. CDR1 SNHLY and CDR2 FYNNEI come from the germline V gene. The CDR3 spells CASSATSYEQYF.

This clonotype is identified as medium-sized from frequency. The CDR3 sequence: CASSAGGGNTGELFF. The V call is TRBV10-2, the J call TRBJ2-2; no DNA is available, so the TRBD1 call from TCRdb remains unchecked. The CDR3 covers 15 residues. Germline CDR1 and CDR2: WSHSY and SAAADI.

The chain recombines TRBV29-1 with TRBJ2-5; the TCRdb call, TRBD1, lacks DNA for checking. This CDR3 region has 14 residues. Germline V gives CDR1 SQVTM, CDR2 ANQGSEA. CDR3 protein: CSVERTGDQETQYF.

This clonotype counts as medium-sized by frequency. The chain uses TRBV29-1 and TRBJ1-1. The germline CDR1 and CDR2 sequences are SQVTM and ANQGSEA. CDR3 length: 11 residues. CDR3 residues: CSGEGVIEAFF. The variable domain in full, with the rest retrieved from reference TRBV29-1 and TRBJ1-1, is SAVISQKPSRDICQRGTSLTIQCQVDSQVTMMFWYRQQPGQSLTLIATANQGSEATYESGFVIDKFPISRPNLTFSTLTVSNMSPEDSSIYLCSGEGVIEAFFGQGTRLTVV.

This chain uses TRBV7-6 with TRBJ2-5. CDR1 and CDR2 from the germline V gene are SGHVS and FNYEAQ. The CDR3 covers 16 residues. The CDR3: CASSLFPGDEQETQYF.

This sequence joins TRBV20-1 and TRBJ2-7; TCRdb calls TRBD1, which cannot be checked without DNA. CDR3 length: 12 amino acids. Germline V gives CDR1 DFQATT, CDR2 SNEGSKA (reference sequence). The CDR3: CSARQGNNEQYF.

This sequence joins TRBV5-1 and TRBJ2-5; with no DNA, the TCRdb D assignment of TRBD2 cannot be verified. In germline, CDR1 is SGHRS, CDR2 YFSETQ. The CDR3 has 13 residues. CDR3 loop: CASSLVAGETQYF.

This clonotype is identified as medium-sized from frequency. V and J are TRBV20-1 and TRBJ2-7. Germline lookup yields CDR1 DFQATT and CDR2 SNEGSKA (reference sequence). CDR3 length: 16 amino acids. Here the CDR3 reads CSARDSVAQPHYEQYF.

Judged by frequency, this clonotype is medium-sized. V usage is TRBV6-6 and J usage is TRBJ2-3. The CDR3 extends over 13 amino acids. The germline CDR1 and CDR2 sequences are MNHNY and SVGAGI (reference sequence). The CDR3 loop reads CASSYDSTDTQYF.

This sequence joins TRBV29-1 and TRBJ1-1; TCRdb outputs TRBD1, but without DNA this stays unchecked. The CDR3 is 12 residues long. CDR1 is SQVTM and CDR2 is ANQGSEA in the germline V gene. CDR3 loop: CSVGQGGTEAFF. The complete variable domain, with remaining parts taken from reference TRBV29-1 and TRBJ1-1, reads SAVISQKPSRDICQRGTSLTIQCQVDSQVTMMFWYRQQPGQSLTLIATANQGSEATYESGFVIDKFPISRPNLTFSTLTVSNMSPEDSSIYLCSVGQGGTEAFFGQGTRLTVV.

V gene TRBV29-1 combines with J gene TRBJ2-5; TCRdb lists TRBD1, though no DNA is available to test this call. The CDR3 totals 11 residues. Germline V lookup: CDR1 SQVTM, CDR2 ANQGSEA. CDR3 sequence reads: CSGLTGFTQYF.

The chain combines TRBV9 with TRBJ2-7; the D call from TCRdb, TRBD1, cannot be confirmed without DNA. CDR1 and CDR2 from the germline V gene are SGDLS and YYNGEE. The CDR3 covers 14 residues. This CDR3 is CASSPGQSSYEQYF.

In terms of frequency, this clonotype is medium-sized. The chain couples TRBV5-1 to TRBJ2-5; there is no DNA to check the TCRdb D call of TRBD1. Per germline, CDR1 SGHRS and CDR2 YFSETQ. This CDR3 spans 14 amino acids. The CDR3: CASRGTGRQETQYF. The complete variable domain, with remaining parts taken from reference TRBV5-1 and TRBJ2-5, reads KAGVTQTPRYLIKTRGQQVTLSCSPISGHRSVSWYQQTPGQGLQFLFEYFSETQRNKGNFPGRFSGRQFSNSRSEMNVSTLELGDSALYLCASRGTGRQETQYFGPGTRLLVL.

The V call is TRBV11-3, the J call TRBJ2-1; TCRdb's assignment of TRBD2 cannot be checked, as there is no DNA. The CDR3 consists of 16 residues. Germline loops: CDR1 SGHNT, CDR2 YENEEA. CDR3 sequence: CASSPPLAETYNEQFF.

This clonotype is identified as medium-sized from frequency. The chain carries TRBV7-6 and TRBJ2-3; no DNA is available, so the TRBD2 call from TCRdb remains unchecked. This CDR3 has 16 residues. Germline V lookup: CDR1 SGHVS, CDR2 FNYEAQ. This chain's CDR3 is CASSQTSGGHTDTQYF.

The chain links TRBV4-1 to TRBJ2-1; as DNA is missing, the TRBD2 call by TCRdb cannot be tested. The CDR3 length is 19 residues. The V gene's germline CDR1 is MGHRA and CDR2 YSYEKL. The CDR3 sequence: CASSHVLAGGRSSYNEQFF.

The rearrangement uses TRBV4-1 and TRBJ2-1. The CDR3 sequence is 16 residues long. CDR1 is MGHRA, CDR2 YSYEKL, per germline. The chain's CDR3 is CASSTRGSISLNEQFF.

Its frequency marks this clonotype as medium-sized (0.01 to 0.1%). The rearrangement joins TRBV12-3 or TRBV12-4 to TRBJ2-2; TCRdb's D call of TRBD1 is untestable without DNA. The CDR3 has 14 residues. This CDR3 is CASSSRDSTGELFF.

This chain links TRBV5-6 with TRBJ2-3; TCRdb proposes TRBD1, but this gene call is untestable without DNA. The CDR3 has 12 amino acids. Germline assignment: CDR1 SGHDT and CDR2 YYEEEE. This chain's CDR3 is CASSPRWDTQYF.

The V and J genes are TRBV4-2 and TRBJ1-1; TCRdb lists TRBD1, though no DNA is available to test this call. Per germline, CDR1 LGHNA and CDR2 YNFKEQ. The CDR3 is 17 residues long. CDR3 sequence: CASSPGTGDPMNTEAFF.

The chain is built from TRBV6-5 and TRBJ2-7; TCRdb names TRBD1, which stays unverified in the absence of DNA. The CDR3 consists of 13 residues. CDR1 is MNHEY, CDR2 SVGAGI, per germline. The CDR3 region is CASSYGTDYEQYF.

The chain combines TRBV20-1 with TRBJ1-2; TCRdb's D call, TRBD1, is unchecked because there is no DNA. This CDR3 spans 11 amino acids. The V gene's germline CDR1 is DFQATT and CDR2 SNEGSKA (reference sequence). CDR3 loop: CSAGGQYGYTF.

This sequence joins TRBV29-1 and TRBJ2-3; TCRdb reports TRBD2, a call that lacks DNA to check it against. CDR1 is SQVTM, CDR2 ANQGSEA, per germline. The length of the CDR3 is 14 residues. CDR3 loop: CSVQASGGTDTQYF.

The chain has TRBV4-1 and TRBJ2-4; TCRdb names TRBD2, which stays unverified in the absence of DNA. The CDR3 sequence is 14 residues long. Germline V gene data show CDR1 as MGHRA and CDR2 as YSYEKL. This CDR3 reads CASRRLAGENIQYF.